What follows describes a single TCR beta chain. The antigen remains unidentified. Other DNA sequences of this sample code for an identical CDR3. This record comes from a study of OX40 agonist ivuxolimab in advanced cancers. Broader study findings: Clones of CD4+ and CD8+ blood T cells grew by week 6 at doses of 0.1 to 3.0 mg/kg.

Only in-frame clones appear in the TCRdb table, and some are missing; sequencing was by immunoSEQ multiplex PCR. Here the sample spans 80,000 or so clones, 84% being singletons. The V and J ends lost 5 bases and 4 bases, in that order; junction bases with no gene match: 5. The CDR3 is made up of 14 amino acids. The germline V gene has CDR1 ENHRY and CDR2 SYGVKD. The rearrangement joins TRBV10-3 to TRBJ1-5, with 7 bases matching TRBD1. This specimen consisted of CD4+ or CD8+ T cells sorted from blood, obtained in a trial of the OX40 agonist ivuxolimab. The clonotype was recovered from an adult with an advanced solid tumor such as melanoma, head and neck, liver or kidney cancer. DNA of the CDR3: TGTGCCATCAGTACAGGGGAAAGGAATCAGCCCCAGCATTTT. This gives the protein CAISTGERNQPQHF.